This T cell receptor (beta chain) is from a study of beta chain features in type 1 diabetes. Study outcomes and limitations: Small HLA sub-analyses could not settle whether HLA shapes TCRB rearrangement. The naive, central memory and Treg TCRB repertoires looked more alike in patients than they did in healthy donors. When Type 1 diabetes patients were examined, their TCRB CDR3s proved moderately but significantly shorter in all four CD4+ subsets.

This clone was counted a few times. Its antigen is still unknown. This CDR3 is also generated by other DNA sequences in the sample. Reverse transcribing all isolated RNA meant expressed TCRB transcripts were sequenced. Generated by immunoSEQ multiplex PCR, the TCRdb table keeps only in-frame clones and is missing some. The sample has 160,000 or so clones; roughly 9% are singletons. Germline-derived CDR1 and CDR2 are SGHTA and FQGTGA. The CDR3 totals 16 residues. Germline trimming cut 5 bases from V and 0 bases from J; bases unmatched to any gene: 3. Each donor gave one heparinised blood draw averaging around 120 mL.

The origin of this receptor is a woman in her 30s with type 1 diabetes. Material for sequencing was central memory CD4+ T cells from blood. V and J are TRBV7-3 and TRBJ2-3; the match to TRBD2 covers 12 bases. The CDR3 spells CASSPGTSGSTDTQYF. For the CDR3, the DNA is TGTGCCAGCAGCCCCGGGACTAGCGGGAGCACAGATACGCAGTATTTT.